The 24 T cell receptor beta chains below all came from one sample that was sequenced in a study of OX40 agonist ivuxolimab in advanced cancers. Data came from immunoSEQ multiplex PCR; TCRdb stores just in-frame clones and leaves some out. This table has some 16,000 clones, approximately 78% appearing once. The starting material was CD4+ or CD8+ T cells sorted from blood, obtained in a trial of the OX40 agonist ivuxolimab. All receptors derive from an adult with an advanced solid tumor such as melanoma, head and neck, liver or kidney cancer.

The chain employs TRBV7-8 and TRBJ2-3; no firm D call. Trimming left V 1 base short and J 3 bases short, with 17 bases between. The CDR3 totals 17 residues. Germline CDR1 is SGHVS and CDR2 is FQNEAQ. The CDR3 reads CASSLVLALKATDTQYF. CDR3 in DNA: TGTGCCAGCAGCTTAGTTTTGGCACTCAAAGCGACAGATACGCAGTATTTT.

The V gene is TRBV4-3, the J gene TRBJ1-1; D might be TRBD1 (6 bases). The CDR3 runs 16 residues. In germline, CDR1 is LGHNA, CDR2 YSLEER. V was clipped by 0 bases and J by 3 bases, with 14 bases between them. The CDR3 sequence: CASSQDDWGGHTEAFF. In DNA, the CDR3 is TGCGCCAGCAGCCAAGATGATTGGGGGGGCCACACTGAAGCTTTCTTT.

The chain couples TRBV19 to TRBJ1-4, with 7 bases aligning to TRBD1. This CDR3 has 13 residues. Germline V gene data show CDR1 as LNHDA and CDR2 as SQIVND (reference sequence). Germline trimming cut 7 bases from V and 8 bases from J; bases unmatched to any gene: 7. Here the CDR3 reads CASTLPGGEKLFF. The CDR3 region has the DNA TGTGCCAGTACCCTTCCAGGGGGGGAAAAACTGTTTTTT. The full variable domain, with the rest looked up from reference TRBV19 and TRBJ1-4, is DGGITQSPKYLFRKEGQNVTLSCEQNLNHDAMYWYRQDPGQGLRLIYYSQIVNDFQKGDIAEGYSVSREKKESFPLTVTSAQKNPTAFYLCASTLPGGEKLFFGSGTQLSVL.

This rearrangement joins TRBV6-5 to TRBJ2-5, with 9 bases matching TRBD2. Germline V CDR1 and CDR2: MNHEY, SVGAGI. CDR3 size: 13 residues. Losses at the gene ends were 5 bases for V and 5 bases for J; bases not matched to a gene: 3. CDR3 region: CASSRTSGETQYF. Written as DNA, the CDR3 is TGTGCCAGCAGTAGAACTAGCGGGGAGACCCAGTACTTC.

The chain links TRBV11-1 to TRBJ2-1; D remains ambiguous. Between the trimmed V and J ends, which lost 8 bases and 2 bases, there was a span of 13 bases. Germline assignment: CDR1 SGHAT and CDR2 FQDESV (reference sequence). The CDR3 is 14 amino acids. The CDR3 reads CASALGNAYNEQFF. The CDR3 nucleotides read TGTGCCAGCGCCCTGGGGAACGCCTACAATGAGCAGTTCTTC.

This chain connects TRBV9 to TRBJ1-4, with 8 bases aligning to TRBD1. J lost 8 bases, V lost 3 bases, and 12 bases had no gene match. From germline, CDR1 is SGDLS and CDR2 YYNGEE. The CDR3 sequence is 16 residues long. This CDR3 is CASSERGSRGHEKLFF. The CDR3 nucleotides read TGTGCCAGCAGCGAGAGGGGATCCAGGGGGCACGAAAAACTGTTTTTT.

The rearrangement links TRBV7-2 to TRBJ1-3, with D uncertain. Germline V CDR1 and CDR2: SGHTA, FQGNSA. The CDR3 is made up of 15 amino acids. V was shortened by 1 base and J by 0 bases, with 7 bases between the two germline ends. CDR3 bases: TGTGCCAGCAGCTTAGAGTACGTCTCTGGAAACACCATATATTTT. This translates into CASSLEYVSGNTIYF.

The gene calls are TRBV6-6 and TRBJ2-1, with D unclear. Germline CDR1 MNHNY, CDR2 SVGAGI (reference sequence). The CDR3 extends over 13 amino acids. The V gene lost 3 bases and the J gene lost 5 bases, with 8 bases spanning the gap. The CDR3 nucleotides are TGTGCCAGCAGTTATGCTAGGAACAATGAGCAGTTCTTC. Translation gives CASSYARNNEQFF.

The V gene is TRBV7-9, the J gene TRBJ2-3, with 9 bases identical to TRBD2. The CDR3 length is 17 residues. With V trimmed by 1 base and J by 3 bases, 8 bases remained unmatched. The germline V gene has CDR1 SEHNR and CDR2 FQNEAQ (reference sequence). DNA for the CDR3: TGTGCCAGCAGCTTAGAAATAGCGGGAGACAGTACAGATACGCAGTATTTT. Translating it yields CASSLEIAGDSTDTQYF.

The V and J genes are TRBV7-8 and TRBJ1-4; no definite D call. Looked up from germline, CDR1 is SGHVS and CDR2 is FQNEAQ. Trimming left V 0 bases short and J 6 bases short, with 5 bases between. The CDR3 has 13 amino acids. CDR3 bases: TGTGCCAGCAGCTTAGCCGAGGATGAAAAACTGTTTTTT. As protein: CASSLAEDEKLFF.

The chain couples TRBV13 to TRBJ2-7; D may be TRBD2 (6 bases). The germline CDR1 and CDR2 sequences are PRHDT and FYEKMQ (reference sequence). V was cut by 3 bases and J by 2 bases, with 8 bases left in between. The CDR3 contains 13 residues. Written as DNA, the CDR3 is TGTGCCAGCAGCTTCCGGACTACCTACGAGCAGTACTTC. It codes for CASSFRTTYEQYF.

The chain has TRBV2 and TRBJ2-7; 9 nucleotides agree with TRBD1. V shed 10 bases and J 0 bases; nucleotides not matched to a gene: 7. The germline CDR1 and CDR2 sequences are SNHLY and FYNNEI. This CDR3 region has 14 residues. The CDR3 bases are TGTGCCACCAAGGGACAGGGCAGCTCCTACGAGCAGTACTTC. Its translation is CATKGQGSSYEQYF.

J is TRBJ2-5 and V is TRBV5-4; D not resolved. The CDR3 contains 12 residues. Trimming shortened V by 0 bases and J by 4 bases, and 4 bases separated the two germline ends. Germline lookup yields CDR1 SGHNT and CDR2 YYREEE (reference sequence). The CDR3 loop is CASSLVAETQYF. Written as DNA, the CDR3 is TGTGCCAGCAGCTTGGTTGCAGAGACCCAGTACTTC.

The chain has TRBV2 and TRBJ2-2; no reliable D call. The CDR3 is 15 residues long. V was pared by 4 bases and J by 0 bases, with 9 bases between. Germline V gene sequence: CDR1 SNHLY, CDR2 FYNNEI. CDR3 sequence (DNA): TGTGCCAGCAGTGGACAAACGACGAACACCGGGGAGCTGTTTTTT. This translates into CASSGQTTNTGELFF.

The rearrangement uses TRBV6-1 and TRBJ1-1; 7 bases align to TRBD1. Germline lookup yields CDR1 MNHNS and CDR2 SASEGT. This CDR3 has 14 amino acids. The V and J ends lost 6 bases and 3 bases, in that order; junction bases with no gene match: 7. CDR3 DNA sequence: TGTGCCAGCAGCCTCACAGGGGAGTACACTGAAGCTTTCTTT. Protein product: CASSLTGEYTEAFF.

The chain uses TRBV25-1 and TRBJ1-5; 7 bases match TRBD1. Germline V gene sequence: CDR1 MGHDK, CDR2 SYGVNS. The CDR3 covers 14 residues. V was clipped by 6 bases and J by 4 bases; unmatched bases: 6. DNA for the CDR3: TGTGCCAGCAGCCGGGACAGCCATAATCAGCCCCAGCATTTT. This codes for CASSRDSHNQPQHF.

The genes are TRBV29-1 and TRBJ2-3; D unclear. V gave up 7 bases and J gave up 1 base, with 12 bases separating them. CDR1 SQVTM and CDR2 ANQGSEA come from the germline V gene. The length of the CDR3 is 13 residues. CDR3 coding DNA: TGCAGCGCGGGCGGTGGCGGCACAGATACGCAGTATTTT. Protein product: CSAGGGGTDTQYF.

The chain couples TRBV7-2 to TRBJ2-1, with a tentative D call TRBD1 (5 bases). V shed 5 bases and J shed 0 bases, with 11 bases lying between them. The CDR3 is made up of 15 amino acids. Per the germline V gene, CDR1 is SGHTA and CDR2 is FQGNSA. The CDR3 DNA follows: TGTGCCAGCAGCGCCCAGGGTAGCTCCTACAATGAGCAGTTCTTC. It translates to CASSAQGSSYNEQFF.

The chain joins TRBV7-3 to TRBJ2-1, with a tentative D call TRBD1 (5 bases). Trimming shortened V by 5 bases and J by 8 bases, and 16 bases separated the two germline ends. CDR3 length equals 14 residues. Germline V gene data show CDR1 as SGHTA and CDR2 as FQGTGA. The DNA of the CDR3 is TGTGCCAGCAGCCCACAGCCAGGGTCCGATGAGCAGTTCTTC. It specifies CASSPQPGSDEQFF.

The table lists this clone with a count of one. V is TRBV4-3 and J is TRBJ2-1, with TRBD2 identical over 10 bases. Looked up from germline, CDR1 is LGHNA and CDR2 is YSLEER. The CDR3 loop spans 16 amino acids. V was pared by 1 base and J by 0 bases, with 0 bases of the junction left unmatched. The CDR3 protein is CASSQASGSSYNEQFF. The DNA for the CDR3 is TGCGCCAGCAGCCAAGCTAGCGGGAGCTCCTACAATGAGCAGTTCTTC.

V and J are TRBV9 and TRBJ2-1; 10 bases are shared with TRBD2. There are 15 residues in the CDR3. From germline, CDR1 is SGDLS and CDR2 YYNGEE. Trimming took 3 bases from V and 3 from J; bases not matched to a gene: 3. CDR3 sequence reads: CASSGGLADYNEQFF. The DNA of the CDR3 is TGTGCCAGCAGCGGAGGACTAGCGGACTACAATGAGCAGTTCTTC.

CDR3 in amino acids: CASSLSSGNYEQYF. The CDR3 DNA follows: TGTGCCAGCAGTTTATCTAGCGGGAACTACGAGCAGTACTTC. The rearrangement uses TRBV28 and TRBJ2-7, with 9 bases aligning to TRBD2. This CDR3 contains 14 residues. Germline-derived CDR1 and CDR2 are MDHEN and SYDVKM. V lost 1 base to trimming and J lost 3 bases; unmatched junction nucleotides: 1.

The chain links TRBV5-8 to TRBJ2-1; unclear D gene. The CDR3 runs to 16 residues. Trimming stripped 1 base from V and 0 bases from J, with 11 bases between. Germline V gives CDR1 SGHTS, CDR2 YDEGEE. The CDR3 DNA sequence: TGTGCCAGCAGCTTGAAACGGCTTAGCTCCTACAATGAGCAGTTCTTC. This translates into CASSLKRLSSYNEQFF.

CDR3: CASSAGQGGDQPQHF. CDR3 nucleotides: TGCGCCAGCAGCGCCGGACAGGGAGGTGATCAGCCCCAGCATTTT. The chain is built from TRBV5-1 and TRBJ1-5; 8 bases are a match to TRBD1. CDR3 length equals 15 residues. J lost 5 bases, V lost 4 bases, and 8 bases had no gene match. Germline CDR1 and CDR2: SGHRS and YFSETQ.